A selection of T cell receptor beta chains follows, all from one sample in a study of blood T cell repertoires in COVID-19. Repertoires were generated with immunoSEQ multiplex PCR, while TCRdb's copy carries only in-frame clones and drops some. The sample has roughly 100,000 clones; roughly 80% are singletons. Sequencing was performed on peripheral blood. The source is a woman older than 75 with active or convalescent COVID-19. The CDR3 runs from the conserved cysteine through the conserved F or W. A D gene is named only where the DNA matches it firmly. Clone size is shown for a subset of rows, as once, few, many or a class of expanded clone.

v_call	j_call	clone_size	cdr3_length	d_call	cdr3_nt	cdr3_aa
TRBV5-6	TRBJ1-1	.	16	TRBD1	TGTGCCAGCAGCCCCTTTCAGGGGGACCGAGGGACTGAAGCTTTCTTT	CASSPFQGDRGTEAFF
TRBV28	TRBJ2-2	once	19	TRBD1	TGTGCCAGCAGTTTATGGGACAGGGCTACGGGAAACATCGCCGGGGAGCTGTTTTTT	CASSLWDRATGNIAGELFF
TRBV30	TRBJ2-1	.	18	TRBD2	TGTGCCTGGAGTCGAGGGCGGCCTCTAGCGGGGGGTGGGGATGAGCAGTTCTTC	CAWSRGRPLAGGGDEQFF
TRBV27	TRBJ1-6	.	19	TRBD1	TGTGCCAGCAGTTTCTCCGGGACAGGGGGCTTTTCCTATAATTCACCCCTCCACTTT	CASSFSGTGGFSYNSPLHF
TRBV13	TRBJ2-2	.	18	TRBD2	TGTGCCAGCAGCTCCTACGGACTAGCGGGAGCTAACACCGGGGAGCTGTTTTTT	CASSSYGLAGANTGELFF
TRBV30	TRBJ1-3	once	15	.	TGTGCCTGGAGTGTAGTAAGGGGATCTGGAAACACCATATATTTT	CAWSVVRGSGNTIYF
TRBV7-3	TRBJ1-1	.	15	TRBD1	TGTGCCAGCAGCTTAATTGCGCAGGGACAGGCTGAAGCTTTCTTT	CASSLIAQGQAEAFF
TRBV19	TRBJ1-1	.	14	.	TGTGCCAGTAGCCTAGATAGTTCAGGGAATGAAGCTTTCTTT	CASSLDSSGNEAFF
TRBV19	TRBJ1-2	.	14	TRBD1	TGTGCCAGCTTACGGACAGGTGTTGGGGATGGCTACACCTTC	CASLRTGVGDGYTF
TRBV28	TRBJ1-6	.	13	TRBD1	TGTGCCAGCACCCGACAGGGTTATTCACCCCTCCACTTT	CASTRQGYSPLHF
TRBV29-1	TRBJ1-2	.	13	.	TGCAGCGCTGATCCCCCACCGGGGTATGGCTACACCTTC	CSADPPPGYGYTF
TRBV5-1	TRBJ1-1	.	15	TRBD1	TGCGCCAGCAGCTCGGGACAGGGGGCGCATACTGAAGCTTTCTTT	CASSSGQGAHTEAFF
TRBV2	TRBJ2-2	.	14	.	TGTGCCAGCAAACTTCGGGGAAGCACCGGGGAGCTGTTTTTT	CASKLRGSTGELFF
TRBV9	TRBJ2-1	.	15	.	TGTGCCAGCAGCGTAGGTGTTCGGGACTACAATGAGCAGTTCTTC	CASSVGVRDYNEQFF
TRBV14	TRBJ1-2	.	14	TRBD1	TGTGCCAGCAGCCCGGGACAGGCCCACTATGGCTACACCTTC	CASSPGQAHYGYTF
TRBV6-6	TRBJ1-1	once	14	TRBD1	TGTGCCAGCAGCCGGGACAGCATGAACACTGAAGCTTTCTTT	CASSRDSMNTEAFF
TRBV7-8	TRBJ1-5	.	19	TRBD1	TGTGCCAGCAGCTCCCCCAGAACACAGGGGACGGGGAGCAATCAGCCCCAGCATTTT	CASSSPRTQGTGSNQPQHF
TRBV5-1	TRBJ2-3	once	15	TRBD1	TGCGCCAGCAGTTTGGACAGGGGTGGGTCAGATACGCAGTATTTT	CASSLDRGGSDTQYF
TRBV6-2/TRBV6-3	TRBJ1-2	.	16	TRBD1	TGTGCCAGCAGTTACTCGACAGGGCGCACGAACTATGGCTACACCTTC	CASSYSTGRTNYGYTF
TRBV19	TRBJ1-2	.	12	.	TGTGCCAGTAGTACCGCGTTCTATGGCTACACCTTC	CASSTAFYGYTF
TRBV27	TRBJ1-5	once	15	.	TGTGCCAGCAGTTTTATCCCAGGGGACAATCAGCCCCAGCATTTT	CASSFIPGDNQPQHF
TRBV5-4	TRBJ2-3	.	15	TRBD1	TGTGCCAGCAGCACATACAGGGGTAGCACAGATACGCAGTATTTT	CASSTYRGSTDTQYF
TRBV7-3	TRBJ1-3	.	15	TRBD1	TGTGCCAGCAGCTTGGGGACAGGACTTGGAAACACCATATATTTT	CASSLGTGLGNTIYF
TRBV25-1	TRBJ1-3	.	17	.	TGTGCCAGCAGTGAATATGGGGGGGGAGAATCTGGAAACACCATATATTTT	CASSEYGGGESGNTIYF
TRBV5-1	TRBJ2-3	.	15	.	TGCGCCAGCAGCTTGGACAGGGTTGGCACAGATACGCAGTATTTT	CASSLDRVGTDTQYF
TRBV29-1	TRBJ2-1	.	15	.	TGCAGCGTGGGCATAGGAAAGTCAAGGGGCAATGAGCAGTTCTTC	CSVGIGKSRGNEQFF
TRBV28	TRBJ1-5	.	16	.	TGTGCCAGCAGCCCCCCCGGAGTGGGGCAGGTTCAGCCCCAGCATTTT	CASSPPGVGQVQPQHF
TRBV19	TRBJ2-4	.	15	.	TGTGCCACCTCGAGGGGGGGAATAGCCAAAAACATTCAGTACTTC	CATSRGGIAKNIQYF
TRBV24-1	TRBJ2-5	.	15	TRBD2	TGTGCCACCAGTGATAGCGGGAGATCCGGGGAGACCCAGTACTTC	CATSDSGRSGETQYF
TRBV27	TRBJ1-6	.	21	TRBD1	TGTGCCAGCAGTTTATCACGCCCACAGGGGGCGGGAAGGTCCTATAATTCACCCCTCCACTTT	CASSLSRPQGAGRSYNSPLHF
TRBV2	TRBJ1-1	.	12	TRBD1	TGTGCCAGCAGTGGACAGGGGGCGGAAGCTTTCTTT	CASSGQGAEAFF
TRBV30	TRBJ1-2	once	13	TRBD1	TGTGCCTGGAGGACAGGGGGGGTGGATGGCTACACCTTC	CAWRTGGVDGYTF
TRBV6-5	TRBJ1-2	.	14	TRBD1	TGTGCCAGCAGACCTGGGACAGTTTTATATGGCTACACCTTC	CASRPGTVLYGYTF